The 21 T cell receptor beta chains below come from one sample, sequenced in a study of CD8 T cells in ankylosing spondylitis. TCRdb reanalysed the 5' RACE reads using MiXCR and keeps one entry per CDR3 protein. The sample carries approximately 150,000 distinct CDR3 sequences, under 45% recorded once. Sequences were obtained from synovial fluid, either unsorted or a sorted T cell fraction (not recorded which). The receptors derive from a male donor with ankylosing spondylitis.

This clonotype was seen a few times. This chain links TRBV18 with TRBJ1-1; D is perhaps TRBD1 (6 bases). The CDR3 is 14 residues long. The V end lost 6 bases, the J end lost 0 bases, and 11 bases lay between the germline ends. Germline CDR1 KGHSH, CDR2 LQKENI. CDR3 loop: CASSGDNLNTEAFF. CDR3 DNA: TGTGCCAGCTCCGGGGACAATTTGAACACTGAAGCTTTCTTT.

The V and J genes are TRBV20-1 and TRBJ2-1; TRBD2 is a possible D gene (6 bases). The CDR3 has 13 amino acids. Germline lookup yields CDR1 DFQATT and CDR2 SNEGSKA (reference sequence). Trimming removed 4 bases at V and 6 bases at J, with 13 bases between. The CDR3 DNA reads TGCAGTGCTACCAGACTAGGGCTCAATGAGCAGTTCTTC. Translating gives CSATRLGLNEQFF.

The genes are TRBV11-2 and TRBJ1-5; D is perhaps TRBD1 (5 bases). The CDR3 has 22 amino acids. V was pared by 0 bases and J by 0 bases, with 27 bases between. Looked up from germline, CDR1 is SGHAT and CDR2 is FQNNGV. CDR3 sequence: CASSLDRRGAARTIYSNQPQHF. CDR3 bases: TGTGCCAGCAGCTTAGATCGACGCGGGGCCGCTCGCACTATTTATAGCAATCAGCCCCAGCATTTT.

This clonotype has more than one count but fewer than ten. This chain uses TRBV2 with TRBJ2-3; possibly TRBD2 for D (6 bases). The CDR3 contains 16 residues. V dropped 2 bases and J dropped 1 base, with 13 bases sitting between them. CDR1 is SNHLY, CDR2 FYNNEI, per germline. The CDR3 DNA reads TGTGCCAGCAGTGAATGTTGCGGGGCCGGCACAGATACGCAGTATTTT. Translated: CASSECCGAGTDTQYF.

The chain carries TRBV5-6 and TRBJ2-4; D gene ambiguous. CDR3 length equals 14 residues. From germline, CDR1 is SGHDT and CDR2 YYEEEE. V lost 4 bases and J 0 bases, leaving 8 bases between the germline ends. The CDR3 reads CASSKRIAKNIQYF. CDR3 nucleotides: TGTGCCAGCAGCAAACGGATAGCCAAAAACATTCAGTACTTC.

This chain connects TRBV5-1 to TRBJ2-1; D gene ambiguous. Trimming stripped 0 bases from V and 7 bases from J, with 14 bases between. Looked up from germline, CDR1 is SGHRS and CDR2 is YFSETQ. CDR3 length: 15 amino acids. The CDR3 DNA follows: TGCGCCAGCAGCTTGGTATTGCCAGCCTGGAATGAGCAGTTCTTC. Protein: CASSLVLPAWNEQFF. Supplemented by reference TRBV5-1 and TRBJ2-1, the full variable domain reads KAGVTQTPRYLIKTRGQQVTLSCSPISGHRSVSWYQQTPGQGLQFLFEYFSETQRNKGNFPGRFSGRQFSNSRSEMNVSTLELGDSALYLCASSLVLPAWNEQFFGPGTRLTVL.

This clonotype occurred once. V and J are TRBV4-2 and TRBJ2-3; D is unclear. Germline V gives CDR1 LGHNA, CDR2 YNFKEQ. The CDR3 is 16 amino acids. Trimming cost V 0 bases and J 0 bases, with 10 bases left between them. The CDR3 sequence is CASSQEDGVSTDTQYF. The CDR3 DNA follows: TGTGCCAGCAGCCAAGAGGACGGAGTTAGCACAGATACGCAGTATTTT.

This clonotype was found a few times. The CDR3 sequence: CSAVDRNPNTGELFF. In DNA form, the CDR3 reads TGCAGTGCTGTCGACAGAAACCCGAACACCGGGGAGCTGTTTTTT. The rearrangement joins TRBV20-1 to TRBJ2-2, with D possibly being TRBD1 (5 bases). CDR1 and CDR2 from the germline V gene are DFQATT and SNEGSKA (reference sequence). Trimming left V 5 bases short and J 0 bases short, with 13 bases between. CDR3 length: 15 residues.

The chain is built from TRBV29-1 and TRBJ1-2; TRBD1 agrees at 7 bases. Germline-derived CDR1 and CDR2 are SQVTM and ANQGSEA. The V and J ends lost 7 bases and 3 bases, in that order; junction bases with no gene match: 5. The CDR3 runs to 12 residues. CDR3 amino acids: CSARDSDYGYTF. The CDR3 region has the DNA TGCAGCGCCCGGGACAGCGACTATGGCTACACCTTC.

This clonotype has a count of ten or more. The V gene is TRBV20-1, the J gene TRBJ1-1; the D gene is possibly TRBD1 (6 bases). The CDR3 length is 18 residues. The V gene's germline CDR1 is DFQATT and CDR2 SNEGSKA (reference sequence). V lost 3 bases to trimming and J lost 1 base, with 24 bases between them. Written as DNA, the CDR3 is TGCAGTGCTAGGGTCCCGGGGGGGCTGGGTAGGTGGAACACTGAAGCTTTCTTT. As protein: CSARVPGGLGRWNTEAFF.

This clonotype was detected only a few times. The chain uses TRBV6-1 and TRBJ1-5; a weak D match, TRBD1 (5 bases). CDR3 length: 17 amino acids. Trimming removed 4 bases at V and 4 bases at J, with 20 bases between. Per germline, CDR1 MNHNS and CDR2 SASEGT. As DNA, the CDR3 is TGTGCCAGCAGTGTGGGGAGGGACCCCCGTGCGAATCAGCCCCAGCATTTT. Protein: CASSVGRDPRANQPQHF.

The rearrangement joins TRBV28 to TRBJ2-7; no firm D call. V was trimmed by 3 bases and J by 5 bases, leaving 8 bases between them. CDR3 size: 12 residues. Per germline, CDR1 MDHEN and CDR2 SYDVKM. CDR3 DNA: TGTGCCAGCAGTTTGGCGTTCCACGAGCAGTACTTC. This sequence encodes CASSLAFHEQYF.

This clonotype appeared once. The chain employs TRBV5-1 and TRBJ2-7; the match to TRBD1 covers 8 bases. Trimming cost V 7 bases and J 11 bases; bases outside gene matches: 11. CDR1 SGHRS and CDR2 YFSETQ come from the germline V gene. The CDR3 consists of 12 residues. The CDR3 DNA sequence: TGCGCCAGCGGCAAAGGTGGGGACAGGAAGTACTTC. Protein product: CASGKGGDRKYF.

As for this clonotype: The DNA is omitted, as the CDR3 cannot be located on it reliably, and the CDR3 follows TCRdb's listing. The chain has TRBV7-3 and TRBJ2-2; the D call in the table, TRBD1, was not verified against the DNA. The germline V gene has CDR1 SGHTA and CDR2 FQGTGA. The CDR3 contains 18 residues when both ends are counted. The CDR3 sequence: CASSLRTGGGRTPGSCFF.

In this sample, this clonotype turned up a few times. The junction departs from the called germline gene at one end, perhaps through a read error. V and J are TRBV18 and TRBJ2-7, with 7 bases fitting TRBD1. The CDR3 contains 14 residues. Germline values: CDR1 KGHSH, CDR2 LQKENI. CDR3 nucleotides: TGTGCCAGCTTACCAGGGACAGACTCCTACGAGCAGTACTTC. Protein sequence: CASLPGTDSYEQYF.

This clonotype has more than one count but fewer than ten. The V call is TRBV12-3 or TRBV12-4, the J call TRBJ1-1, with 8 bases aligning to TRBD1. CDR3 size: 15 residues. With 5 bases clipped from V and 11 bases from J, the junction kept 16 bases outside the gene matches. CDR3 sequence: CASSRGHPQGARAFF. CDR3 bases: TGTGCCAGCAGTCGCGGTCATCCCCAGGGGGCAAGGGCTTTCTTT.

The chain uses TRBV5-6 and TRBJ1-2; the D is unclear. Germline values: CDR1 SGHDT, CDR2 YYEEEE. The CDR3 is 14 amino acids. V was cut by 4 bases and J by 7 bases, with 17 bases left in between. The CDR3 reads CASSTPLGGSGYTF. In DNA form, the CDR3 reads TGTGCCAGCAGCACCCCTTTGGGCGGAAGTGGCTACACCTTC.

In this sample, this clonotype turned up a few times. V usage is TRBV10-2 and J usage is TRBJ2-2; D is unresolved. The CDR3 totals 14 residues. Looked up from germline, CDR1 is WSHSY and CDR2 is SAAADI. V lost 8 bases to trimming and J lost 6 bases, with 16 bases between them. The CDR3 DNA reads as TGCGCCAGCCGGTACCGTAGTCCGCCCGGGGAGCTGTTTTTT. Residues: CASRYRSPPGELFF.

The V gene is TRBV10-3, the J gene TRBJ1-2, with D unresolved. V was shortened by 3 bases and J by 4 bases, with 6 bases between the two germline ends. From germline, CDR1 is ENHRY and CDR2 SYGVKD. The CDR3 consists of 12 residues. The CDR3 sequence is CAISDPGYGYTF. CDR3 bases: TGTGCCATCAGTGACCCAGGCTATGGCTACACCTTC.

This clonotype was picked up a small number of times. The chain recombines TRBV5-1 with TRBJ1-3; D is uncertain. The V end was cut by 1 base, the J end by 1 base, with 9 bases between. Germline CDR1 reads SGHRS; CDR2 reads YFSETQ. The CDR3 is 15 amino acids. CDR3 sequence reads: CASSLFGSSGNTIYF. The DNA for the CDR3 is TGCGCCAGCAGCTTGTTTGGTTCTTCTGGAAACACCATATATTTT. Variable domain in full (rest from reference TRBV5-1 and TRBJ1-3): KAGVTQTPRYLIKTRGQQVTLSCSPISGHRSVSWYQQTPGQGLQFLFEYFSETQRNKGNFPGRFSGRQFSNSRSEMNVSTLELGDSALYLCASSLFGSSGNTIYFGEGSWLTVV.

The chain couples TRBV27 to TRBJ2-1, with 11 bases identical to TRBD1. Per germline, CDR1 MNHEY and CDR2 SMNVEV (reference sequence). V shed 6 bases, J shed 5 bases, and the junction held 6 bases outside the gene matches. This CDR3 contains 15 residues. For the CDR3, the DNA is TGTGCCAGCAGCCGAGGACAGGGGGCACACAATGAGCAGTTCTTC. It yields the protein CASSRGQGAHNEQFF.